This paragraph reports one T cell receptor (beta chain). Seattle researchers signed up patients amid active infection and tracked them longitudinally. Germline loops: CDR1 SGHNT, CDR2 YYREEE (reference sequence). J gave up 5 bases and V 3 bases, and 5 bases lay outside the gene matches. There are 15 residues in the CDR3. As originally analysed: Reference gene primer amplification gave nucleated cell count estimates. Sequencing used immunoSEQ multiplex PCR; TCRdb keeps in-frame clones, though not all of them. V, J and clone size derive from that table, while D and trimming were established from the DNA sequence. The table records 81,000 or so clones, approximately 85% of them present only once. This sample stems from a study of blood T cell repertoires in COVID-19. In the study overall: Some COVID-19 samples were acute and others convalescent; all came from the United States, Italy and Spain. T cells, B-cell-depleted T cells, or PBMCs supplied cDNA or gDNA.

Sequenced sample: peripheral blood. This clonotype originated in a man aged 50-60 years with COVID-19, enrolled during active disease. This chain links TRBV5-4 with TRBJ2-1; 10 bases map to TRBD2. CDR3 loop: CASSWTSGWDNEQFF. CDR3 nucleotides: TGTGCCAGCAGCTGGACTAGCGGTTGGGACAATGAGCAGTTCTTC.